The 19 T cell receptor beta chains listed next were all sequenced from one sample in a study of blood T cell repertoires in COVID-19. Repertoires were generated with immunoSEQ multiplex PCR, while TCRdb's copy carries only in-frame clones and drops some. The profile covers about 200,000 clones, with 70% to 90% appearing a single time and about 3.8% taken by the ten largest. Sequencing was performed on PBMCs or T cells enriched from blood (not recorded which). Every receptor here comes from a woman aged 40 to 50 with acute COVID-19.

V is TRBV6-5 and J is TRBJ1-3; D gene uncertain. Germline-derived CDR1 and CDR2 are MNHEY and SVGAGI. Trimming removed 0 bases at V and 0 bases at J, with 9 bases between. The CDR3 is 16 amino acids. CDR3 residues: CASSYSAGSSGNTIYF. The CDR3 DNA reads TGTGCCAGCAGTTACTCAGCAGGAAGCTCTGGAAACACCATATATTTT.

This clone was detected a few times. The CDR3 spells CASSLFPGGNQPQHF. For the CDR3, the DNA is TGTGCCAGCAGCTTATTTCCAGGGGGCAATCAGCCCCAGCATTTT. The chain uses TRBV7-8 and TRBJ1-5; D is possibly TRBD1 (6 bases). Germline V lookup: CDR1 SGHVS, CDR2 FQNEAQ. This CDR3 has 15 residues. Between the trimmed V and J ends, which lost 2 bases and 2 bases, there was a span of 10 bases.

The chain uses TRBV7-2 and TRBJ1-2, with D possibly being TRBD1 (6 bases). The CDR3 contains 15 residues. Germline CDR1 and CDR2: SGHTA and FQGNSA. Trimming took off 3 bases at V and 4 bases at J, with 15 bases between the two ends. The CDR3 reads CASSLTQQGRYGYTF. The CDR3 DNA reads as TGTGCCAGCAGCTTGACTCAACAGGGTCGCTATGGCTACACCTTC.

This chain links TRBV4-3 with TRBJ2-4; tentatively, D is TRBD2 (5 bases). The CDR3 loop spans 17 amino acids. From germline, CDR1 is LGHNA and CDR2 YSLEER. Between the trimmed V and J ends, which lost 1 base and 8 bases, there was a span of 21 bases. The CDR3 nucleotides read TGCGCCAGCAGCCAAGTGGACTCCGGATCTCGGAAAGACATTCAGTACTTC. It codes for CASSQVDSGSRKDIQYF.

This clone was seen a single time. The J gene is TRBJ2-1, the V gene TRBV4-1, with 14 nucleotides matching TRBD2. Trimming cost V 4 bases and J 8 bases; bases outside gene matches: 4. Per germline, CDR1 MGHRA and CDR2 YSYEKL. The CDR3 extends over 15 amino acids. CDR3 in amino acids: CASSLTSGRADEQFF. The CDR3 coding sequence is TGCGCCAGCAGCCTGACTAGCGGGAGGGCAGATGAGCAGTTCTTC.

This chain links TRBV5-1 with TRBJ2-7; 9 bases align to TRBD2. The CDR3 totals 15 residues. The V gene end was trimmed by 0 bases and the J gene end by 1 base; junction bases not matched to a gene: 2. Per germline, CDR1 SGHRS and CDR2 YFSETQ. CDR3: CASSLASGTSYEQYF. The CDR3 DNA is TGCGCCAGCAGCTTGGCTAGCGGGACATCCTACGAGCAGTACTTC.

This chain connects TRBV5-1 to TRBJ2-5; TRBD2 matches at 11 bases. The V gene end was trimmed by 4 bases and the J gene end by 3 bases; junction bases not matched to a gene: 5. The CDR3 is made up of 15 amino acids. Looked up from germline, CDR1 is SGHRS and CDR2 is YFSETQ. In DNA form, the CDR3 reads TGCGCCAGCAGCGGGACTAGCGGAGGGAAAGAGACCCAGTACTTC. Translating it yields CASSGTSGGKETQYF.

The chain combines TRBV6-5 with TRBJ2-1; 13 bases map to TRBD2. This CDR3 has 15 amino acids. The V gene's germline CDR1 is MNHEY and CDR2 SVGAGI. J lost 8 bases, V lost 5 bases, and 6 bases had no gene match. The CDR3 DNA reads as TGTGCCAGCAGTCCGACTAGCGGGGGGATCTATGAGCAGTTCTTC. Its protein product is CASSPTSGGIYEQFF.

In its sample, this clone was seen once. The J gene is TRBJ1-2, the V gene TRBV29-1; 9 bases map to TRBD1. The CDR3 contains 17 residues. The V and J ends lost 8 bases and 4 bases, in that order; junction bases with no gene match: 20. CDR1 is SQVTM, CDR2 ANQGSEA, per germline. The CDR3 spells CSSLTRDRASNSYGYTF. The CDR3 nucleotides are TGCAGCTCCTTAACTCGGGACAGGGCCTCGAACAGCTATGGCTACACCTTC.

This chain joins TRBV19 and TRBJ2-1; unclear D gene. V lost 1 base and J 5 bases, leaving 6 bases between the germline ends. Germline CDR1 and CDR2: LNHDA and SQIVND (reference sequence). The CDR3 runs to 13 residues. The CDR3 DNA sequence: TGTGCCAGTAGTATAGGACAACACAATGAGCAGTTCTTC. Its translation: CASSIGQHNEQFF.

The chain combines TRBV19 with TRBJ2-1; maybe TRBD2 (5 bases). Between the trimmed V and J ends, which lost 4 bases and 5 bases, there was a span of 12 bases. Germline CDR1 and CDR2: LNHDA and SQIVND (reference sequence). The CDR3 is made up of 14 amino acids. CDR3 in DNA: TGTGCCAGTAGTAGCCTAGCTGTCCACAATGAGCAGTTCTTC. As protein: CASSSLAVHNEQFF.

The chain carries TRBV3-1 (or the pseudogene TRBV3-2) and TRBJ2-3; TRBD1 agrees at 9 bases. CDR3 length equals 16 residues. V gave up 1 base and J gave up 7 bases; unmatched junction bases: 9. Germline V gene data show CDR1 as LGHDT and CDR2 as YNNKEL (reference sequence). Here the CDR3 reads CASSQAGTGTQYTQYF. CDR3 DNA: TGTGCCAGCAGCCAAGCCGGGACAGGGACCCAATATACGCAGTATTTT.

The chain has TRBV27 and TRBJ1-5, with 7 bases lining up with TRBD1. The CDR3 loop spans 14 amino acids. J gave up 5 bases and V 6 bases, and 7 bases lay outside the gene matches. CDR1 and CDR2 (germline): MNHEY, SMNVEV (reference sequence). CDR3 sequence: CASSLTGTHQPQHF. The CDR3 coding sequence is TGTGCCAGCAGCCTGACAGGGACCCATCAGCCCCAGCATTTT.

The chain couples TRBV14 to TRBJ1-2, with D perhaps matching TRBD1 (5 bases). Germline-derived CDR1 and CDR2 are SGHDN and FVKESK. The CDR3 sequence is 13 residues long. V was pared by 1 base and J by 5 bases, with 8 bases between. This CDR3 reads CASSQVTAYGYTF. The CDR3 DNA follows: TGTGCCAGCAGCCAAGTGACAGCGTATGGCTACACCTTC.

The chain is built from TRBV19 and TRBJ2-5; 7 nucleotides agree with TRBD1. The CDR3 contains 15 residues. V shed 4 bases and J 2 bases; nucleotides not matched to a gene: 7. CDR1 and CDR2 (germline): LNHDA, SQIVND (reference sequence). Here the CDR3 reads CASSTRDSSQETQYF. The CDR3 bases are TGTGCCAGTAGTACCCGGGACAGTAGTCAAGAGACCCAGTACTTC.

The chain recombines TRBV9 with TRBJ2-2, with D possibly matching TRBD2 (6 bases). Per the germline V gene, CDR1 is SGDLS and CDR2 is YYNGEE. Deletions cut 4 bases from V and 6 bases from J, with 16 bases between. The CDR3 covers 15 residues. The CDR3 loop reads CASSYHPGGAGELFF. CDR3 bases: TGTGCCAGCAGCTACCATCCCGGGGGTGCCGGGGAGCTGTTTTTT.

J is TRBJ1-2 and V is TRBV13; a weak D match, TRBD1 (5 bases). CDR1 PRHDT and CDR2 FYEKMQ come from the germline V gene (reference sequence). This CDR3 has 13 residues. The V and J ends lost 6 bases and 2 bases respectively, with 10 bases between them. Written as DNA, the CDR3 is TGTGCCAGCAGTTCACAGGCGAACTATGGCTACACCTTC. This sequence encodes CASSSQANYGYTF.

The chain joins TRBV2 to TRBJ1-1; TRBD1 matches 8 bases. This CDR3 has 14 amino acids. Germline CDR1 SNHLY, CDR2 FYNNEI. The junction had 2 bases not matched to a gene; V was cut back by 4 bases and J by 1 base. The CDR3 DNA sequence: TGTGCCAGCAGTGTTCAGGGGGCGAACACTGAAGCTTTCTTT. Translation gives CASSVQGANTEAFF.

The chain carries TRBV28 and TRBJ2-1, with D uncertain. Trimming removed 11 bases from V and 6 bases from J, with 23 bases in between. The germline CDR1 and CDR2 sequences are MDHEN and SYDVKM. There are 15 residues in the CDR3. The CDR3 sequence is CASYGGSLGGNEQFF. CDR3 coding DNA: TGTGCCTCGTATGGCGGATCCCTTGGTGGCAATGAGCAGTTCTTC. The entire variable domain, with the rest obtained from reference TRBV28 and TRBJ2-1, is as follows: DVKVTQSSRYLVKRTGEKVFLECVQDMDHENMFWYRQDPGLGLRLIYFSYDVKMKEKGDIPEGYSVSREKKERFSLILESASTNQTSMYLCASYGGSLGGNEQFFGPGTRLTVL.